This T cell receptor (beta chain) was captured in a study of OX40 agonist ivuxolimab in advanced cancers. Across the study: A diagnosis of hepatocellular carcinoma, melanoma, renal cell or head and neck cancer was present in dose-escalation patients. Study results and limitations: The work left the antigen specificity of expanded peripheral T cells undetermined. Within 6 weeks, CD4+ and CD8+ blood T cells expanded clonally at 0.1 to 3.0 mg/kg. There were, on average, more expanded clones in CD8+ T cells than in CD4+.

Germline V CDR1 and CDR2: MGHRA, YSYEKL. The V gene lost 8 bases and the J gene lost 5 bases, with 16 bases spanning the gap. The CDR3 sequence is 13 residues long. TCRdb's table, derived via immunoSEQ multiplex PCR, lists solely in-frame clones and lacks some. Seen here are roughly 61,000 clones, about nine tenths observed once, and the top ten hold under 20%. Points on this clone: Its matching antigen is unknown.

The sequence was collected from an adult with an advanced solid tumor such as melanoma, head and neck, liver or kidney cancer. Material: CD4+ or CD8+ T cells sorted from blood, obtained in a trial of the OX40 agonist ivuxolimab. The chain uses TRBV4-1 and TRBJ2-7, with a possible D match to TRBD2 (5 bases). CDR3 region: CASSRGSGNEQYF. DNA for the CDR3: TGCGCCAGCTCCCGGGGAAGCGGCAACGAGCAGTACTTC.